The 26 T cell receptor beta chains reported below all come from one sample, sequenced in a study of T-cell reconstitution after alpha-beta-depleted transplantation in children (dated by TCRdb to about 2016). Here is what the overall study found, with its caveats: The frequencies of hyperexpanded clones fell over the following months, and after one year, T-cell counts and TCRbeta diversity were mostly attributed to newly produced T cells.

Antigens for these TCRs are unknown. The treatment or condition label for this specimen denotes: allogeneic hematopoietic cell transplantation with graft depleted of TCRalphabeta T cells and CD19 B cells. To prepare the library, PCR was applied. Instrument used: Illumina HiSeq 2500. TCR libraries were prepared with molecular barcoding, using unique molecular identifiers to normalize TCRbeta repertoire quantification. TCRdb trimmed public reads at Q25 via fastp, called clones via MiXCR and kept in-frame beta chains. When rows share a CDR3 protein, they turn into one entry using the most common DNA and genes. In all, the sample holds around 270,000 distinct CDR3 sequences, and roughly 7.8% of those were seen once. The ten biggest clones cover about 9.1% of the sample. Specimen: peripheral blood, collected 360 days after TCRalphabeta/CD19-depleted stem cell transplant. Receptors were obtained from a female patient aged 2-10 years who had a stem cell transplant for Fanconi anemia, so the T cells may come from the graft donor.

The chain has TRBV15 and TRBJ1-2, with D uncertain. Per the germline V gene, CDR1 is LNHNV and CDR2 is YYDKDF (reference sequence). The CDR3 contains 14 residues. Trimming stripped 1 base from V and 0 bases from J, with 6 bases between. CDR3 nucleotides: TGTGCCACCAGCAGAGTGGGAGCTAACTATGGCTACACCTTC. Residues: CATSRVGANYGYTF.

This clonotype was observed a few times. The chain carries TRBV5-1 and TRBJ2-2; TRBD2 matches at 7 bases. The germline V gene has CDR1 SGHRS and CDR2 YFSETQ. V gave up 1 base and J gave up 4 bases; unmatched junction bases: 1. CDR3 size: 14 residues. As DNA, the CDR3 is TGCGCCAGCAGCTTGCTAGCGGTCACCGGGGAGCTGTTTTTT. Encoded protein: CASSLLAVTGELFF.

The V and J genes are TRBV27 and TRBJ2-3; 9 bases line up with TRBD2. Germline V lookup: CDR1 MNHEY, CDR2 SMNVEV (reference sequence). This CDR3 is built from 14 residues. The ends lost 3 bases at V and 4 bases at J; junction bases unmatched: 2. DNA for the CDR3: TGTGCCAGCAGTTTCGTAGCGGGAGCAGATACGCAGTATTTT. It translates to CASSFVAGADTQYF.

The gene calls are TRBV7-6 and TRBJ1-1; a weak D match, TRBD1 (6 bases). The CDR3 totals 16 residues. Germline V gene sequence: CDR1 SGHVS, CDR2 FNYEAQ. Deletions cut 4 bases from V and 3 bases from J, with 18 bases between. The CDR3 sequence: CASSYGGARADTEAFF. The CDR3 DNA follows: TGTGCCAGCAGCTACGGGGGGGCGCGGGCAGACACTGAAGCTTTCTTT.

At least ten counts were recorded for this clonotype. The CDR3 DNA sequence: TGCAGTGCGACACGTACTGCCCAAGAGACCCAGTACTTC. This gives the protein CSATRTAQETQYF. V usage is TRBV20-1 and J usage is TRBJ2-5; D gene unclear. V was pared by 6 bases and J by 1 base, with 12 bases between. Per the germline V gene, CDR1 is DFQATT and CDR2 is SNEGSKA (reference sequence). The CDR3 sequence is 13 residues long.

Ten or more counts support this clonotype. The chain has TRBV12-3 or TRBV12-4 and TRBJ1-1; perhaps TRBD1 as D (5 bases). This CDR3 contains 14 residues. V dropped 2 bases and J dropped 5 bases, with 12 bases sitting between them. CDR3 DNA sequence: TGTGCCAGCAGTTTACGGGGCCAAGGGACTGAAGCTTTCTTT. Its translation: CASSLRGQGTEAFF.

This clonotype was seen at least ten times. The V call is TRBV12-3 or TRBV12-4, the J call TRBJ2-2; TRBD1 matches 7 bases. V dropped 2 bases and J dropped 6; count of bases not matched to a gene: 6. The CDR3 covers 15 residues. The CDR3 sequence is CASSLPDRAAGELFF. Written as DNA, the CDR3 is TGTGCCAGCAGTTTACCCGACAGGGCAGCCGGGGAGCTGTTTTTT.

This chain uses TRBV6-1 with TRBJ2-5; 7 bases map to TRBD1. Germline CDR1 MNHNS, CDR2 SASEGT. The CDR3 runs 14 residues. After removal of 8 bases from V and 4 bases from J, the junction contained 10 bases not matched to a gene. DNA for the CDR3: TGTGCCAGCGCTCCCCGACAGGGCGGAGAGACCCAGTACTTC. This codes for CASAPRQGGETQYF.

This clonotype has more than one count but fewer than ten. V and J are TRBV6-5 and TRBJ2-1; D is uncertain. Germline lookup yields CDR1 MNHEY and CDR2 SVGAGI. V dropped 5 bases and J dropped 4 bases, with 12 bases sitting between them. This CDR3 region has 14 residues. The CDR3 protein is CASSLRHGYNEQFF. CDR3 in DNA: TGTGCCAGCAGTCTACGACATGGTTACAATGAGCAGTTCTTC.

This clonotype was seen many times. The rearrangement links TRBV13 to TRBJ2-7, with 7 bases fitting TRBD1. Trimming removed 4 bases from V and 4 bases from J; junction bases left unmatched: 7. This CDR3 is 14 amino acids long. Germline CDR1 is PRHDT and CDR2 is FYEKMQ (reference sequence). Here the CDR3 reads CASSSTGTEYEQYV. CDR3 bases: TGTGCCAGCAGCTCTACCGGGACAGAATACGAGCAGTACGTC.

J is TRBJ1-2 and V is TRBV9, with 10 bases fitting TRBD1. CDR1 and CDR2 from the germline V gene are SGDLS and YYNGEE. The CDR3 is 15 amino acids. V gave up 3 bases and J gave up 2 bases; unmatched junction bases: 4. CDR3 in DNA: TGTGCCAGCAGCGATCGGGACAGGGGCAACTATGGCTACACCTTC. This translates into CASSDRDRGNYGYTF. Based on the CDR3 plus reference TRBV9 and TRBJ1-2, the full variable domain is DSGVTQTPKHLITATGQRVTLRCSPRSGDLSVYWYQQSLDQGLQFLIQYYNGEERAKGNILERFSAQQFPDLHSELNLSSLELGDSALYFCASSDRDRGNYGYTFGSGTRLTVV.

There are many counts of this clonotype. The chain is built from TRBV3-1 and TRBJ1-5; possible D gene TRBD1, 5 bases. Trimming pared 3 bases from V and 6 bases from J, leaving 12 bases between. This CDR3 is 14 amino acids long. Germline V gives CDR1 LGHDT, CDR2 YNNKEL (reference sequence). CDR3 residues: CASSQGPASQPQHF. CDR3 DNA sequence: TGTGCCAGCAGCCAGGGGCCGGCTTCTCAGCCCCAGCATTTT.

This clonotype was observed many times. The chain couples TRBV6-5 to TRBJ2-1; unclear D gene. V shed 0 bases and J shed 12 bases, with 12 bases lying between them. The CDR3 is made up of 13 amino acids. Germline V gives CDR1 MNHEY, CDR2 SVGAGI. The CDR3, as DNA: TGTGCCAGCAGTTACTCGAAATCCCGCGGGCAGTTCTTC. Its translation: CASSYSKSRGQFF.

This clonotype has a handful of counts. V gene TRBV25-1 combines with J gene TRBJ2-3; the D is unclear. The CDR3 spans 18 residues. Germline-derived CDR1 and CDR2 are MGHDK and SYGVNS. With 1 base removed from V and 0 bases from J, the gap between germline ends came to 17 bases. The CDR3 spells CASSESFRPFISTDTQYF. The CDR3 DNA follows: TGTGCCAGCAGTGAATCTTTCCGACCATTCATTAGCACAGATACGCAGTATTTT.

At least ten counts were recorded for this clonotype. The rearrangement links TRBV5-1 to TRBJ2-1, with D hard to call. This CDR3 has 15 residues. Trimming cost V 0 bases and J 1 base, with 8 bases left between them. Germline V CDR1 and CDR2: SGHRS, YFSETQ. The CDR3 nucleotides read TGCGCCAGCAGCTTGGCTGACCCATCCTACAATGAGCAGTTCTTC. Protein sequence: CASSLADPSYNEQFF.

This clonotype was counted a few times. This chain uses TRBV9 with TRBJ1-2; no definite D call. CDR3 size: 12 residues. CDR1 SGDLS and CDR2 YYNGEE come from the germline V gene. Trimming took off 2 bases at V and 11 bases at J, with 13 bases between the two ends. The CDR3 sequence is CASSVTAGSYTF. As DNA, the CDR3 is TGTGCCAGCAGCGTCACGGCCGGATCGTACACCTTC.

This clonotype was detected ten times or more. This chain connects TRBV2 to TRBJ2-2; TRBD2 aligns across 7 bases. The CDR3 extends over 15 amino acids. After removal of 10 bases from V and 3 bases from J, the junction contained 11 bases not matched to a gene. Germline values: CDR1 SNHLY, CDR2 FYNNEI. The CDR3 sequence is CAIRAGTTYTGELFF. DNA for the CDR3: TGTGCCATAAGAGCCGGGACTACATACACCGGGGAGCTGTTTTTT.

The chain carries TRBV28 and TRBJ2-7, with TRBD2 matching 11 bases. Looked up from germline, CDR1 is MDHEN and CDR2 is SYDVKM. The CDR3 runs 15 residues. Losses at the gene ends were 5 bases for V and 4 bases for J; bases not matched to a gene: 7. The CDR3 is CASSPRLAGTYEQYV. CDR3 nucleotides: TGTGCCAGCAGTCCACGACTAGCGGGGACGTACGAGCAGTACGTC.

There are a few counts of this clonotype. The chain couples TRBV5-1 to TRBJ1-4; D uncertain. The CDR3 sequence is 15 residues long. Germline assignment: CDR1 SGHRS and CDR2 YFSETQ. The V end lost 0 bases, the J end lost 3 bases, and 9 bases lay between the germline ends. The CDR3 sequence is CASSLGGKANEKLFF. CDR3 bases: TGCGCCAGCAGCTTGGGAGGAAAGGCTAATGAAAAACTGTTTTTT.

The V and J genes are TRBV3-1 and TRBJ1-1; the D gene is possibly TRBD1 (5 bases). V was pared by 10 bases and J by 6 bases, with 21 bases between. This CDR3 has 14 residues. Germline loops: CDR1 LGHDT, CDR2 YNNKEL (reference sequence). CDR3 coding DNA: TGTGCCAACACCAATCTTGGGGGAGTGGCTGAAGCTTTCTTT. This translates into CANTNLGGVAEAFF.

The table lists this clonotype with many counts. CDR3 bases: TGTGCCAGCAGTTCCCGGACAGGGTACAATGAGCAGTTCTTC. Amino acid sequence: CASSSRTGYNEQFF. This chain links TRBV6-2 or TRBV6-3 with TRBJ2-1; 8 nucleotides agree with TRBD1. Looked up from germline, CDR1 is MNHEY and CDR2 is SVGEGT. V dropped 4 bases and J dropped 4; count of bases not matched to a gene: 3. There are 14 residues in the CDR3.

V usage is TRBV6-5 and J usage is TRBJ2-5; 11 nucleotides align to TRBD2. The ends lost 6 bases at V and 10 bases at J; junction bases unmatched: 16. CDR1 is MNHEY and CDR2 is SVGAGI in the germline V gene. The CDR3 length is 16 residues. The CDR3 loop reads CASSNTQKGLAVDQYF. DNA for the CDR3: TGTGCCAGCAGCAACACTCAAAAGGGACTAGCGGTTGACCAGTACTTC.

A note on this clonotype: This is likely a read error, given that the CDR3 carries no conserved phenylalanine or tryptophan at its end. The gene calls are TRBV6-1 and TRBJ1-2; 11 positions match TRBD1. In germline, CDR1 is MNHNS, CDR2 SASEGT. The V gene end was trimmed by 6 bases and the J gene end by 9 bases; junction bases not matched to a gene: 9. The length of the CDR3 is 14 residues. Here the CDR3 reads CASSLRWTGGSYTY. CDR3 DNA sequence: TGTGCCAGCAGCCTCCGCTGGACAGGGGGCAGCTACACCTAC.

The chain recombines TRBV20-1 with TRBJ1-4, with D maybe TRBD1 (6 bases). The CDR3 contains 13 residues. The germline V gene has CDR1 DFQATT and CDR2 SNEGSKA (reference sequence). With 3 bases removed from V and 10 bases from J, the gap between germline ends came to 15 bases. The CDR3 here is CSASQGMAGKLFF. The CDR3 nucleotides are TGCAGTGCTAGTCAGGGGATGGCCGGAAAACTGTTTTTT.

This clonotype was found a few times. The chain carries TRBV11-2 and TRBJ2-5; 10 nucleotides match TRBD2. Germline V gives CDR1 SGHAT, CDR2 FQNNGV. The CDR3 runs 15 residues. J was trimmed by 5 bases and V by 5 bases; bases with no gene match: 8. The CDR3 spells CASSPSGGARETQYF. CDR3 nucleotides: TGTGCCAGCAGCCCCAGCGGGGGGGCGAGGGAGACCCAGTACTTC.

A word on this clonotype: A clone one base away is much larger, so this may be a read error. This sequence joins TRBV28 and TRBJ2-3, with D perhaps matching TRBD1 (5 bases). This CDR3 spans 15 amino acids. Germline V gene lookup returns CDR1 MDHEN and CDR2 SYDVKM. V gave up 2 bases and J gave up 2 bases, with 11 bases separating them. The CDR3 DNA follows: TGTGCCAGCAGTTTACGTGGGGCAGTCACAGATACGCAGTATTTT. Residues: CASSLRGAVTDTQYF.